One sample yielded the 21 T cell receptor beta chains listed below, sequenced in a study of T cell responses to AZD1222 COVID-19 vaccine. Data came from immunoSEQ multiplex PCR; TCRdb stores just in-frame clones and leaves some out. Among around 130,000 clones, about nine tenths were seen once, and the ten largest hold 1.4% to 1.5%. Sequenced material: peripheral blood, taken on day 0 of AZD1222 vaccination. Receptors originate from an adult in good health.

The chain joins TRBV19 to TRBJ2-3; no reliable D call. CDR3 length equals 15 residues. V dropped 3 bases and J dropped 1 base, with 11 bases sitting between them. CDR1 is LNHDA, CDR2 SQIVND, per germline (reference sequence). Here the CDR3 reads CASSIRRRGTDTQYF. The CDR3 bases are TGTGCCAGTAGTATCCGCAGGAGAGGCACAGATACGCAGTATTTT.

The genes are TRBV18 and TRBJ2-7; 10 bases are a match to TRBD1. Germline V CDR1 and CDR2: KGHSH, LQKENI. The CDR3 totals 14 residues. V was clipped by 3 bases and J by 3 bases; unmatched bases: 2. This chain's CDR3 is CASSPGTGDYEQYF. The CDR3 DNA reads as TGTGCCAGCTCACCGGGGACAGGGGACTACGAGCAGTACTTC.

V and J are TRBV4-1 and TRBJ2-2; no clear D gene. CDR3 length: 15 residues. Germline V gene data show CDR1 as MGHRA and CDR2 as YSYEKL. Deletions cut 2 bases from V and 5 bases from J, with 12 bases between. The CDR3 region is CASSQPLRQTGELFF. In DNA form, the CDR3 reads TGCGCCAGCAGCCAACCGTTGCGGCAGACCGGGGAGCTGTTTTTT.

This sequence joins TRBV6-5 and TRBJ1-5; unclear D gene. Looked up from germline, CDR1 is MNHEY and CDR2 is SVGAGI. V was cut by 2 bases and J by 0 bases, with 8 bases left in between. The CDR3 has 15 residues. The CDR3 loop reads CASSYSRLSNQPQHF. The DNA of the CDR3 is TGTGCCAGCAGTTACAGCAGGCTTAGCAATCAGCCCCAGCATTTT.

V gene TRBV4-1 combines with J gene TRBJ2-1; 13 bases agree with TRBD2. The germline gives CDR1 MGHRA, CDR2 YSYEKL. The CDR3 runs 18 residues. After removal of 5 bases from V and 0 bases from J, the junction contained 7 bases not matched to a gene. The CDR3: CASSSGTSGASSYNEQFF. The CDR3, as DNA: TGCGCCAGCAGCTCCGGGACTAGCGGGGCGAGCTCCTACAATGAGCAGTTCTTC.

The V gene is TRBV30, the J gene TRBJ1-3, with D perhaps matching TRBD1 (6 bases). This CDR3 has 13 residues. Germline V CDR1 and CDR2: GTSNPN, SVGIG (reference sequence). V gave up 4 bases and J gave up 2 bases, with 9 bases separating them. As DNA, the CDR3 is TGTGCCTGGAAACAGGGCGCTGGAAACACCATATATTTT. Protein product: CAWKQGAGNTIYF.

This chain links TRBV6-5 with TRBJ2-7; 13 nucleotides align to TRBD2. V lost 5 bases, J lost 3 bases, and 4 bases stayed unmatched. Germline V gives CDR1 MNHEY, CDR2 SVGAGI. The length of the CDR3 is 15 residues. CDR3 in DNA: TGTGCCAGCAGTCACCGGACTAGCGGGGGCTACGAGCAGTACTTC. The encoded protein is CASSHRTSGGYEQYF.

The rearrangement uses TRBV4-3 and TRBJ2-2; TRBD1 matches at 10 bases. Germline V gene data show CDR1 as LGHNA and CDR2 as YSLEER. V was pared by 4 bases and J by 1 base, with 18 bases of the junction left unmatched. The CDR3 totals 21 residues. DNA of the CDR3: TGCGCCAGCAGCCTTCCCGGGACAGGGGTAGCCGGGGGAGAGAACACCGGGGAGCTGTTTTTT. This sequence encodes CASSLPGTGVAGGENTGELFF.

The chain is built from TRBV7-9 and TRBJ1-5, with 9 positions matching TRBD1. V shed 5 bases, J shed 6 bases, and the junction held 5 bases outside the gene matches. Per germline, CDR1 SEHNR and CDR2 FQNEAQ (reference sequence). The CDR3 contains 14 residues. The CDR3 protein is CASSPDRGAQPQHF. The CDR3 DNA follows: TGTGCCAGCAGCCCGGACAGGGGAGCTCAGCCCCAGCATTTT.

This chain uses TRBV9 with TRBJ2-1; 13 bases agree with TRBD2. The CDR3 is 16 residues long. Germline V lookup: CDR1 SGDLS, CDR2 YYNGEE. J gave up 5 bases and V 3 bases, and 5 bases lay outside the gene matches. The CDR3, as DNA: TGTGCCAGCAGCGCCCGACTAGCGGGGGGTAACAATGAGCAGTTCTTC. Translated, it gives CASSARLAGGNNEQFF.

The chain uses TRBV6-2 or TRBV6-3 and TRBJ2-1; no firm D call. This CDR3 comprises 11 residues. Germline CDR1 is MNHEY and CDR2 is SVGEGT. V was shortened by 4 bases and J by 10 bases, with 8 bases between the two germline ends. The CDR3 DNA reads TGTGCCAGCAGTTTGCCCGGAGAGCAGTTCTTC. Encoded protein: CASSLPGEQFF.

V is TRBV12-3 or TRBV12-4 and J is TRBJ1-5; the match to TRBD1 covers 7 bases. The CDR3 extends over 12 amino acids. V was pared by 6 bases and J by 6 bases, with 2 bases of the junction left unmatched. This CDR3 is CASRTGIQPQHF. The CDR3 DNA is TGTGCCAGCAGGACAGGGATTCAGCCCCAGCATTTT.

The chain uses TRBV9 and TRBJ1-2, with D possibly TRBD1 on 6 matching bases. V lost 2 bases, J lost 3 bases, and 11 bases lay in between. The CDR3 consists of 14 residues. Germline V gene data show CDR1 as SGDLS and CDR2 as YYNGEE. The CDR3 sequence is CASSVSGVDYGYTF. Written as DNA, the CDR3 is TGTGCCAGCAGCGTCTCAGGGGTCGACTATGGCTACACCTTC. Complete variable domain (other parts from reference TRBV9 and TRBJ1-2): DSGVTQTPKHLITATGQRVTLRCSPRSGDLSVYWYQQSLDQGLQFLIQYYNGEERAKGNILERFSAQQFPDLHSELNLSSLELGDSALYFCASSVSGVDYGYTFGSGTRLTVV.

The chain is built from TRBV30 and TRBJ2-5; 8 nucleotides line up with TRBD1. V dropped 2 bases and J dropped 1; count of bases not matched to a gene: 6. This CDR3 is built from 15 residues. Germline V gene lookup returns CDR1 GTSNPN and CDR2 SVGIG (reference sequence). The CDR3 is CAWSRDRISQETQYF. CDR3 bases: TGTGCCTGGAGTAGGGACAGGATCTCCCAAGAGACCCAGTACTTC.

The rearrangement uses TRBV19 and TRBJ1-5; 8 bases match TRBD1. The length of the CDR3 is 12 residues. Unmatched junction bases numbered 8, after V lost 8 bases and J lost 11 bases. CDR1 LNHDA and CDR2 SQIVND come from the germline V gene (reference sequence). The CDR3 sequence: CASRQGPQAQHF. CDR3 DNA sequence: TGTGCCAGTCGACAGGGGCCCCAAGCCCAGCATTTT.

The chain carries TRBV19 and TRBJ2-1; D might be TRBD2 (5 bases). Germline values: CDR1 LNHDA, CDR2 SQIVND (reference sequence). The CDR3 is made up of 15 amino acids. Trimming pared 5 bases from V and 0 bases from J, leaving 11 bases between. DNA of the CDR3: TGTGCCAGTAGTCTAACTAGTCACTCCTACAATGAGCAGTTCTTC. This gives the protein CASSLTSHSYNEQFF.

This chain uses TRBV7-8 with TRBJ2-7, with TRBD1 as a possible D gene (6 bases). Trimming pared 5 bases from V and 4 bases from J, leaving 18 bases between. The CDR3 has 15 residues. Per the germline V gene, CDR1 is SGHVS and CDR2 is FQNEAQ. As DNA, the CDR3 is TGTGCCAGCAGCACCGACCACAGGGCGGTTTACGAGCAGTACTTC. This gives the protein CASSTDHRAVYEQYF.

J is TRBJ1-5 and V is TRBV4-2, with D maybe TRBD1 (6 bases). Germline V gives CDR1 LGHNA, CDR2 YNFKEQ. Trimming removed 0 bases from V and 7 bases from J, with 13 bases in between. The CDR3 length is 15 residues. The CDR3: CASSQDRDIGQPQHF. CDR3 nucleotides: TGTGCCAGCAGCCAAGACCGGGACATAGGGCAGCCCCAGCATTTT.

The CDR3 DNA is TGTGCCTGGGTCGGGTCCGGGGCCGAGAGGGCTTTCTTT. Translated, it gives CAWVGSGAERAFF. The V call is TRBV30, the J call TRBJ1-1; tentatively, D is TRBD1 (5 bases). The CDR3 totals 13 residues. Deletions cut 5 bases from V and 11 bases from J, with 21 bases between. Germline CDR1 reads GTSNPN; CDR2 reads SVGIG (reference sequence). The full variable domain, its missing parts supplied by reference TRBV30 and TRBJ1-1, is SQTIHQWPATLVQPVGSPLSLECTVEGTSNPNLYWYRQAAGRGLQLLFYSVGIGQISSEVPQNLSASRPQDRQFILSSKKLLLSDSGFYLCAWVGSGAERAFFGQGTRLTVV.

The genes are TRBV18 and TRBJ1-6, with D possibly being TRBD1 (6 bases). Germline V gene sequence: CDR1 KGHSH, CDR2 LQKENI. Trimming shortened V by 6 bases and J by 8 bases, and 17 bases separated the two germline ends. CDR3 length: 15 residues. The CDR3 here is CASSTQGFADSPLHF. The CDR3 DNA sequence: TGTGCCAGCTCCACCCAGGGGTTTGCAGATTCACCCCTCCACTTT. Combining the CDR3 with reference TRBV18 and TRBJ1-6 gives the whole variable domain NAGVMQNPRHLVRRRGQEARLRCSPMKGHSHVYWYRQLPEEGLKFMVYLQKENIIDESGMPKERFSAEFPKEGPSILRIQQVVRGDSAAYFCASSTQGFADSPLHFGNGTRLTVT.

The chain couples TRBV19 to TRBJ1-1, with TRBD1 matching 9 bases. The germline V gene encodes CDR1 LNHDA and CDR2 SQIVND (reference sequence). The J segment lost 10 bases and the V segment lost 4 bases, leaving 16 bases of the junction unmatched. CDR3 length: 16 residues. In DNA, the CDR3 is TGTGCCAGTAGTAACGGGAACCCGGGACAGGGTTCTATAGCTTTCTTT. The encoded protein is CASSNGNPGQGSIAFF.